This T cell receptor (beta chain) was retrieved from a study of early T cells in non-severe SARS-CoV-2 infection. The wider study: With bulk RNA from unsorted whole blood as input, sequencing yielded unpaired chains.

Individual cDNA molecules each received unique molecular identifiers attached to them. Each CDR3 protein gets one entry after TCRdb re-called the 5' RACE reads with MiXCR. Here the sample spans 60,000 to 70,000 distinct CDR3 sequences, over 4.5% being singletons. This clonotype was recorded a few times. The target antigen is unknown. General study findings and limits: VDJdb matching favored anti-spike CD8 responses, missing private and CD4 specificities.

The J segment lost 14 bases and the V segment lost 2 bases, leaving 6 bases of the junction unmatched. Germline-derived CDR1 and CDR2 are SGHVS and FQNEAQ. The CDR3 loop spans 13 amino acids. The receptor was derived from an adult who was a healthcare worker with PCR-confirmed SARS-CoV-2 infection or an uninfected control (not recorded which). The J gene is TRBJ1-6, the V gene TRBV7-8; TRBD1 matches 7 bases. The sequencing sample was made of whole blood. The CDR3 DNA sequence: TGTGCCAGCAGCTTAATAAGGGGGCGGACCCTCCACTTT. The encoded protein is CASSLIRGRTLHF.